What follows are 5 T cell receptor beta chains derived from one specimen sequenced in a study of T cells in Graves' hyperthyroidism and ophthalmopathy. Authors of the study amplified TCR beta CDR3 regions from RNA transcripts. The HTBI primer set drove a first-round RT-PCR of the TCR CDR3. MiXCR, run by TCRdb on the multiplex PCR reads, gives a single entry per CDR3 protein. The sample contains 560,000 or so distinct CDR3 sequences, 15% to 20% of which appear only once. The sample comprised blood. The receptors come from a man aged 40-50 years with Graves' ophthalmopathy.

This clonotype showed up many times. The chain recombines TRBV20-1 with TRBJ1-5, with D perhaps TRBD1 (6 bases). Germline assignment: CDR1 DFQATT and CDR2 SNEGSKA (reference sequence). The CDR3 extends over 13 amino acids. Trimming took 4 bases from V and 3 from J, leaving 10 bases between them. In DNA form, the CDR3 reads TGCAGTGCTACGAACAGGGACAATCAGCCCCAGCATTTT. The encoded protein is CSATNRDNQPQHF.

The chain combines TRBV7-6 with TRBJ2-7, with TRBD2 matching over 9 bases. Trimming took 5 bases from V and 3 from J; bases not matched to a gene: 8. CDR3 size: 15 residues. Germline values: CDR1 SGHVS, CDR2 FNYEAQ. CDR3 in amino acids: CASSNLAGLIYEQYF. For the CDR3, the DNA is TGTGCCAGCAGCAACCTAGCGGGGTTAATCTACGAGCAGTACTTC.

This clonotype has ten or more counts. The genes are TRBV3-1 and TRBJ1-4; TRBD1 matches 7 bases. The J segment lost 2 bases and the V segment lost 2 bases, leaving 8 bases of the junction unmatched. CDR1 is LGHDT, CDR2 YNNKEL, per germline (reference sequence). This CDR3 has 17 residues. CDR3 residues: CASSQFIAGQTNEKLFF. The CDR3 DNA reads TGTGCCAGCAGCCAATTTATAGCGGGACAGACTAATGAAAAACTGTTTTTT.

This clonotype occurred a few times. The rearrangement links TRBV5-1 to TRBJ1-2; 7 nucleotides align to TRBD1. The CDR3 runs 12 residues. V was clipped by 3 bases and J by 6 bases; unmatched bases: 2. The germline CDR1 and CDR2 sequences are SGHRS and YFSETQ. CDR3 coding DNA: TGCGCCAGCAGCTCCACAGGGGATGGCTACACCTTC. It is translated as CASSSTGDGYTF.

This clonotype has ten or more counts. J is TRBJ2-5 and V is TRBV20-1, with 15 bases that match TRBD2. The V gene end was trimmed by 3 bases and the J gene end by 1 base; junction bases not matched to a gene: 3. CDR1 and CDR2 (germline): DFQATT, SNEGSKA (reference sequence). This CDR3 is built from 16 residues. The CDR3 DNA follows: TGCAGTGCTAGGGGACTAGCGGGAGGAAGCCAAGAGACCCAGTACTTC. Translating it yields CSARGLAGGSQETQYF.